This T cell receptor beta chain was found in a study of T-cell reconstitution after alpha-beta-depleted transplantation in children. Unique molecular identifiers tagged the TCRbeta library. Via MiXCR, TCRdb re-called the PCR reads, giving one row per CDR3 protein. The sample lists 250,000 to 300,000 distinct CDR3 sequences; approximately 9.8% were seen once. This clonotype was counted a few times. This sequence originates from a human donor who donated a stem cell graft to a child with SCID. This sample comprised PBMCs from the stem cell graft donor, obtained from the stem cell graft.

The CDR3 loop is CAISDIRGGTTYEQYF. CDR3 sequence (DNA): TGTGCCATCAGTGATATCAGAGGGGGGACCACCTACGAGCAGTACTTC. The chain links TRBV10-3 to TRBJ2-7; D is possibly TRBD1 or TRBD2 (6 bases each). The germline V gene has CDR1 ENHRY and CDR2 SYGVKD. Trimming cost V 3 bases and J 2 bases, with 17 bases left between them. The CDR3 sequence is 16 residues long.